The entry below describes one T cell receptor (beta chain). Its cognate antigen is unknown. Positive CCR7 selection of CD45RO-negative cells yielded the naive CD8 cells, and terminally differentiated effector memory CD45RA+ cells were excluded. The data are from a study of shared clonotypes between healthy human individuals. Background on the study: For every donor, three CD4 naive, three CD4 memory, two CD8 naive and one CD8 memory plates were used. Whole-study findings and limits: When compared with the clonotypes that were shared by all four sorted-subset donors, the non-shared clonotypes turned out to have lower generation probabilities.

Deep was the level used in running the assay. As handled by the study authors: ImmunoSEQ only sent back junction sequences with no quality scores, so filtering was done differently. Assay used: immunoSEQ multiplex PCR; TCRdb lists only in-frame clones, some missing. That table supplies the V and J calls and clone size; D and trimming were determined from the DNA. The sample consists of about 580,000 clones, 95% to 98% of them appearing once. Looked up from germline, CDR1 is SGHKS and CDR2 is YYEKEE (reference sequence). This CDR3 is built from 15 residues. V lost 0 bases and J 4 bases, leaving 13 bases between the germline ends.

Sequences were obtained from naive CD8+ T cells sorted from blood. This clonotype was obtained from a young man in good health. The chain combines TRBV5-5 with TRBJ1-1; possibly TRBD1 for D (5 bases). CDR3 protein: CASSLVGRDSTEAFF. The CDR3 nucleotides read TGTGCCAGCAGCTTGGTTGGCAGGGATTCCACTGAAGCTTTCTTT.